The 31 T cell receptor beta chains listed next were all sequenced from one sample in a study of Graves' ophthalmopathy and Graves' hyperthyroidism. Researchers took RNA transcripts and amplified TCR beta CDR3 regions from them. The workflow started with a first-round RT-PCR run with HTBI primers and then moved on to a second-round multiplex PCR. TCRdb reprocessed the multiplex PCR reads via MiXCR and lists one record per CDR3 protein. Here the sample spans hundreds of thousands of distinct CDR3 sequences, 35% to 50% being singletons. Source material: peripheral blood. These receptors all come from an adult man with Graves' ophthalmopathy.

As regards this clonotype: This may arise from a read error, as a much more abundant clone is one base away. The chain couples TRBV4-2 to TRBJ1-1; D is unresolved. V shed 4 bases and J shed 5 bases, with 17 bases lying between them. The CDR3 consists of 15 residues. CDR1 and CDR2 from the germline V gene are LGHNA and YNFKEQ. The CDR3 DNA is TGTGCCAGCAGCCCTAGCGGGTCCGGTGGGACTGAAGCTTTCTTT. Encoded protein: CASSPSGSGGTEAFF.

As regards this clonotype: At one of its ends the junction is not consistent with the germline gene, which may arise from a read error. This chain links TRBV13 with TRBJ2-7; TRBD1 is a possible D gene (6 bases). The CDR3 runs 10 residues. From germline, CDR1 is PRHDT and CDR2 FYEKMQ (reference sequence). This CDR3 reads CASSLQGRDF. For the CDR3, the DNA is TGTGCCAGCAGCCTACAGGGACGGGACTTC.

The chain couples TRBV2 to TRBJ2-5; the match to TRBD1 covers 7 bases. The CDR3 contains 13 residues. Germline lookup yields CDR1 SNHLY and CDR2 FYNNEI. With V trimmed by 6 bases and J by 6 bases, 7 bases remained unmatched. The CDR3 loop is CASRIGGSQTQYF. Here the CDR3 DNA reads TGTGCCAGCAGAATAGGGGGCAGTCAGACCCAGTACTTC. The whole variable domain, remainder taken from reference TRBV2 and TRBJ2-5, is EPEVTQTPSHQVTQMGQEVILRCVPISNHLYFYWYRQILGQKVEFLVSFYNNEISEKSEIFDDQFSVERPDGSNFTLKIRSTKLEDSAMYFCASRIGGSQTQYFGPGTRLLVL.

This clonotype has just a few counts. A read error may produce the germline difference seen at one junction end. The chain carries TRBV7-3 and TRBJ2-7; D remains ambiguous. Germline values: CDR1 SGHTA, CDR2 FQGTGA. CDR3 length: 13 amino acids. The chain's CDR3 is CASSQGLAAEQYF. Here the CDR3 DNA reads TGCGCCAGCAGCCAAGGGTTAGCTGCCGAGCAGTACTTC.

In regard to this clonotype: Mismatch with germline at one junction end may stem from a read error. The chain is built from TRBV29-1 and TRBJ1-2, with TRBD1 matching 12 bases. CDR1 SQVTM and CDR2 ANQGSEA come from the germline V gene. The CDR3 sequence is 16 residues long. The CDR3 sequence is CSVERGTGGASYGYTF. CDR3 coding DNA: TGCAGCGTTGAGCGGGGGACAGGGGGCGCGTCCTATGGCTACACCTTT.

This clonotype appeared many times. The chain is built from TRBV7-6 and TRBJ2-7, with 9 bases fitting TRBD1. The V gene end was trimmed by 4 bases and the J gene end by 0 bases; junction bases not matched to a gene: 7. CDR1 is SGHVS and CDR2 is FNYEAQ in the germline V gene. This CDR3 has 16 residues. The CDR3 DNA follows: TGTGCCAGCAGCTCCGATGAGACAGGGGGCTCCTACGAGCAGTACTTC. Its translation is CASSSDETGGSYEQYF.

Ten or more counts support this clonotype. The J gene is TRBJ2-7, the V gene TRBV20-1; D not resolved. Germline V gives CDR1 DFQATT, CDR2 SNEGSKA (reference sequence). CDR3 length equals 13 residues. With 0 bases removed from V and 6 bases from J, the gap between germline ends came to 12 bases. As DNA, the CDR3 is TGCAGTGCTAGAGATTTGAGGAGAATCGAGCAGTACTTC. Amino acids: CSARDLRRIEQYF.

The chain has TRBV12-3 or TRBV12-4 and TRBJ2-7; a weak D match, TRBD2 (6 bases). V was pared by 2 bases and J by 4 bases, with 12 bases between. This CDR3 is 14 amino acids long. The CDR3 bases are TGTGCCAGCAGTTTACGGGGGAGAGGATACGAGCAGTACTTC. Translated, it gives CASSLRGRGYEQYF.

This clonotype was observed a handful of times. The CDR3 DNA sequence: TGTGCCAGCACATTGGCAGACAGGGGGGGTACGGATGGCTACACCTTC. It encodes CASTLADRGGTDGYTF. V and J are TRBV6-6 and TRBJ1-2, with TRBD1 matching 9 bases. The germline V gene encodes CDR1 MNHNY and CDR2 SVGAGI (reference sequence). After removal of 7 bases from V and 6 bases from J, the junction contained 15 bases not matched to a gene. The CDR3 contains 16 residues.

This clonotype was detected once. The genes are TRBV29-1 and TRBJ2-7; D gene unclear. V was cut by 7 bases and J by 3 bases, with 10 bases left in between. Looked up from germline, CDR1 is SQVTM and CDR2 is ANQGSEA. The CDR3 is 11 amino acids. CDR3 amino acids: CSGTVGYEQYF. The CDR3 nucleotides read TGCAGCGGCACCGTGGGCTACGAGCAGTACTTC.

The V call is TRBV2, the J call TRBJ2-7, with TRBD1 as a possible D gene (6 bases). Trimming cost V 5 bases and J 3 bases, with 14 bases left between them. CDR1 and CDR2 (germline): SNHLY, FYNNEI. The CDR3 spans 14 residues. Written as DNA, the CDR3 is TGTGCCAGCAGTAGACGGGACAATCACTACGAGCAGTACTTC. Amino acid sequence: CASSRRDNHYEQYF.

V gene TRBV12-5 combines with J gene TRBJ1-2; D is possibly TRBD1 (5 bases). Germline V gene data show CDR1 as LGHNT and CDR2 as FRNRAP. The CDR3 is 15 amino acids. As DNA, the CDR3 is TGTGCCAGCAGTCCATACGACCGGGGACTCCAGGGCTACACCTTC. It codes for CASSPYDRGLQGYTF.

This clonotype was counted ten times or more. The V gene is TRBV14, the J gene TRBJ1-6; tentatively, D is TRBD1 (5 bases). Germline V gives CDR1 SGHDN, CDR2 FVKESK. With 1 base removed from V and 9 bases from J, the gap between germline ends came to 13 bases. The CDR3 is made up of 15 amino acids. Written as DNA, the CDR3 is TGTGCCAGCAGCCAAGTCGGGGCATTCGGTTCACCCCTCCACTTT. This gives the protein CASSQVGAFGSPLHF.

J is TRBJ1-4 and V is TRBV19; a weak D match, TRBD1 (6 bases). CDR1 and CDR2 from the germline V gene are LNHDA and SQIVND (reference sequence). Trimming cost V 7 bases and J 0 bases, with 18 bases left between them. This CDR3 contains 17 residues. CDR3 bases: TGTGCCAGTAACCGACGTCAGGGGCAATCAACTAATGAAAAACTGTTTTTT. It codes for CASNRRQGQSTNEKLFF.

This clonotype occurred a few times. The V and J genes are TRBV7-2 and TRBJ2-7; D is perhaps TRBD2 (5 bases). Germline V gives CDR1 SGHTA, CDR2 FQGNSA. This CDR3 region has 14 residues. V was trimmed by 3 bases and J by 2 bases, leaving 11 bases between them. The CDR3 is CASSFFRGAYEQYF. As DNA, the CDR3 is TGTGCCAGCAGCTTCTTCCGGGGAGCCTACGAGCAGTACTTC.

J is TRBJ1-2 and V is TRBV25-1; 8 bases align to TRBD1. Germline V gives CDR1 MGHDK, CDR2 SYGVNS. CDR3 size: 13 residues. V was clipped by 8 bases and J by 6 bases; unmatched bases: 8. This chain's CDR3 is CASSPDRANGYTF. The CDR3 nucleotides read TGTGCCAGCTCACCGGACAGGGCCAATGGCTACACCTTC.

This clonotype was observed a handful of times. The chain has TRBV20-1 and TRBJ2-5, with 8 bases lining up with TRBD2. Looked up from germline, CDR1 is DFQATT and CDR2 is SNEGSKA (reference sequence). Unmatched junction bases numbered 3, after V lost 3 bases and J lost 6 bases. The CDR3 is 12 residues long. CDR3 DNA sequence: TGCAGTGCTAGCGGGAGGGAACAGACCCAGTACTTC. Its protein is CSASGREQTQYF.

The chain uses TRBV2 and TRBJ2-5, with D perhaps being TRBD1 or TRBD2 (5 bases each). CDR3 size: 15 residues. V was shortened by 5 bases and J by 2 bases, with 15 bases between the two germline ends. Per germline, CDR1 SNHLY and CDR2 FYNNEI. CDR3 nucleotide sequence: TGTGCCAGCAGTTACTCCATTGGGGGTCAAGAGACCCAGTACTTC. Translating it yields CASSYSIGGQETQYF.

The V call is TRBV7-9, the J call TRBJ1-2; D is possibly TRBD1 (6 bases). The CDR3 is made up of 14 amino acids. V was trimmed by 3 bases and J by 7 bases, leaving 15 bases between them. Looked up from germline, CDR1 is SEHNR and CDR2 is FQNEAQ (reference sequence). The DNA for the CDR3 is TGTGCCAGCAGCTTTGGGACAAAGGGAAGTGGCTACACCTTC. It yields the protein CASSFGTKGSGYTF.

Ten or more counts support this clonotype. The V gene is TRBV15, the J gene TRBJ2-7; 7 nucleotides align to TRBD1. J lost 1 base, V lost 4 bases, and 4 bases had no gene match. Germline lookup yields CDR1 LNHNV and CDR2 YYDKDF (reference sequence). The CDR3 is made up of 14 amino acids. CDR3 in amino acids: CATSTRDRSYEQYF. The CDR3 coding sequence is TGTGCCACCAGCACCCGGGACAGATCCTACGAGCAGTACTTC.

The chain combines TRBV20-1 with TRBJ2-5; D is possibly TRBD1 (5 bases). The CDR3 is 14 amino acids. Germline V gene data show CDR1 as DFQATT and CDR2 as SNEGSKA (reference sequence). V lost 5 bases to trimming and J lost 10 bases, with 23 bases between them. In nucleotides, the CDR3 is TGCAGTGCTGGATCAGCCCAGGGTTCTGCTCTCCAGTACTTC. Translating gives CSAGSAQGSALQYF.

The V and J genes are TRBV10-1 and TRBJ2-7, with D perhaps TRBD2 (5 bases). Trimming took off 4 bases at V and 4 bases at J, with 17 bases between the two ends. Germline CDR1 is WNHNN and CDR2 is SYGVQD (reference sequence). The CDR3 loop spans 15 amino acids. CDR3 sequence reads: CASSGGPINLYEQYF. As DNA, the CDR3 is TGCGCCAGCAGTGGAGGGCCTATTAACTTGTACGAGCAGTACTTC.

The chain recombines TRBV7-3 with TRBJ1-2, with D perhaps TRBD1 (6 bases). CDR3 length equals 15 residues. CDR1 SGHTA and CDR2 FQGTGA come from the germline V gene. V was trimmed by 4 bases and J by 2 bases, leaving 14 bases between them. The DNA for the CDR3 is TGTGCCAGCAGCTCCTATGTGGGGGCAAACTATGGCTACACCTTC. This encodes CASSSYVGANYGYTF.

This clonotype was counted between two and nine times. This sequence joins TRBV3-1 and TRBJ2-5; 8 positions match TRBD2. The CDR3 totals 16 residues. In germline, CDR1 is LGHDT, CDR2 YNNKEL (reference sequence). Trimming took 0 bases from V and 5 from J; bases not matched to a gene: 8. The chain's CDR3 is CASSQDRSGATETQYF. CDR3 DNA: TGTGCCAGCAGCCAAGACCGTAGCGGGGCGACGGAGACCCAGTACTTC.

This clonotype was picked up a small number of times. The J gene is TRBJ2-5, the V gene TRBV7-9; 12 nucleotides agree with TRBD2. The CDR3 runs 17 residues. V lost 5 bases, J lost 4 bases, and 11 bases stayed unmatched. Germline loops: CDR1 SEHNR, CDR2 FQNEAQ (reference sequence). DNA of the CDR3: TGTGCCAGCAGCCGACTAGCGGGGGAGGATTGGGGAGAGACCCAGTACTTC. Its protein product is CASSRLAGEDWGETQYF.

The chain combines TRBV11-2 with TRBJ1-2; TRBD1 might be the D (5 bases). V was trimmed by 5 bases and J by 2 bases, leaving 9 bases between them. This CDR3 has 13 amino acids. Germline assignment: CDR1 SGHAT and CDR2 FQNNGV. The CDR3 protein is CASSGAENYGYTF. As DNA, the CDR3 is TGTGCCAGCAGCGGGGCGGAGAACTATGGCTACACCTTC.

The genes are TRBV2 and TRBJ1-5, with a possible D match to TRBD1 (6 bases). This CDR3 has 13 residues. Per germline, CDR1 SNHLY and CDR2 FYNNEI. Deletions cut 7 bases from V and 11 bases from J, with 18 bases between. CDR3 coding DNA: TGTGCCAGCATGAACGCAGGGGAAGAGACCCAGCATTTT. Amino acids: CASMNAGEETQHF.

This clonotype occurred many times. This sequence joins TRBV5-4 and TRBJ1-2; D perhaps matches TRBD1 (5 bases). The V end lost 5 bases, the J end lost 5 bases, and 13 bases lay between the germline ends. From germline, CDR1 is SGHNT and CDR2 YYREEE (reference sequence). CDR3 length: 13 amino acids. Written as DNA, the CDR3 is TGTGCCAGCAGAGGGACCTCGGGTTATGGCTACACCTTC. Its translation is CASRGTSGYGYTF.

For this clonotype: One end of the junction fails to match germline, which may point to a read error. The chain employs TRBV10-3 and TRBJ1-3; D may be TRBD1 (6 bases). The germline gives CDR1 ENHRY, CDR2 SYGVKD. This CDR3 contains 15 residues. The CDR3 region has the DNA TGTGCCAGCAGTTACGAGGGGGGGATCGGAAACACCATATATTTT. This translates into CASSYEGGIGNTIYF.

CDR3 bases: TGTGCCAGCAGCCAAGTTAGCGGGGGGGGAGGAGTGACCCAGTACTTC. This translates into CASSQVSGGGGVTQYF. This rearrangement joins TRBV7-9 to TRBJ2-5; 11 nucleotides line up with TRBD2. This CDR3 has 16 amino acids. From germline, CDR1 is SEHNR and CDR2 FQNEAQ (reference sequence). V shed 5 bases, J shed 7 bases, and the junction held 12 bases outside the gene matches.

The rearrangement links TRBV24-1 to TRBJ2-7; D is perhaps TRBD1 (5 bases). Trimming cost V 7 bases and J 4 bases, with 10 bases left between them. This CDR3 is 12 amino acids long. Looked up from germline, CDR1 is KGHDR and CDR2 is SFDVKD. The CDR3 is CATRDKLYEQYF. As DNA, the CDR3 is TGTGCCACCAGGGACAAATTGTACGAGCAGTACTTC.